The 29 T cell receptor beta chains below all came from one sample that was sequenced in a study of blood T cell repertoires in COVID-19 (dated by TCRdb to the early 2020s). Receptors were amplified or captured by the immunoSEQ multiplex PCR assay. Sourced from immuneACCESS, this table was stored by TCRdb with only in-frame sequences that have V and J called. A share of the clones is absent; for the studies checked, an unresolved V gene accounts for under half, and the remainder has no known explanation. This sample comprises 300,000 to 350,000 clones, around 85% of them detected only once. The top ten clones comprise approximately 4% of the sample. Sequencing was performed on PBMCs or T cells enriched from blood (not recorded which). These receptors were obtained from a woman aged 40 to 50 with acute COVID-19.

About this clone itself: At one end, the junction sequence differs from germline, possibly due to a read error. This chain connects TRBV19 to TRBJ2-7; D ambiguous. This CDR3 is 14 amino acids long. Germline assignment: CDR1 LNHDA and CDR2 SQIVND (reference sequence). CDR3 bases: TGTGCCAGTAGTCCTGGGTTCCCCTTGAGGCCAGCGCACTTC. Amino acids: CASSPGFPLRPAHF. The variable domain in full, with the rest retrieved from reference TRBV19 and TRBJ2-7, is DGGITQSPKYLFRKEGQNVTLSCEQNLNHDAMYWYRQDPGQGLRLIYYSQIVNDFQKGDIAEGYSVSREKKESFPLTVTSAQKNPTAFYLCASSPGFPLRPAHFGPGTRLTVT.

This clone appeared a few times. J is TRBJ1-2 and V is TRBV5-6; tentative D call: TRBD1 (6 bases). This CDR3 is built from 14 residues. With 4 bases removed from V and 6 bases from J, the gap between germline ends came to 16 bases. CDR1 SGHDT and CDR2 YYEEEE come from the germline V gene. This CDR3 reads CASSPGGRGNGYTF. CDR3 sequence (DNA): TGTGCCAGCAGCCCCGGTGGCAGGGGAAATGGCTACACCTTC.

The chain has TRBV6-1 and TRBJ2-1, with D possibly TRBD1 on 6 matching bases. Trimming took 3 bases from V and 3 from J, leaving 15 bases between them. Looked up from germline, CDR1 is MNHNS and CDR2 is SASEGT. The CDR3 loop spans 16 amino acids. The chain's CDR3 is CASSDRKTGRYNEQFF. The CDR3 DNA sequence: TGTGCCAGCAGTGACCGGAAGACAGGACGCTACAATGAGCAGTTCTTC.

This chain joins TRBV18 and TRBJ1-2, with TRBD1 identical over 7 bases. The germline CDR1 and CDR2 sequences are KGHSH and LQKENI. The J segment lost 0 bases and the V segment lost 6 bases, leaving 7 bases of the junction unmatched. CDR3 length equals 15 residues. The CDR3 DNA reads TGTGCCAGCTCCCGAGGACAGGCCTCTAACTATGGCTACACCTTC. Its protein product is CASSRGQASNYGYTF.

CDR3 sequence reads: CASSHPRGPHKNTEAFF. The DNA of the CDR3 is TGCGCCAGCAGCCATCCCAGGGGGCCTCACAAAAACACTGAAGCTTTCTTT. The gene calls are TRBV4-1 and TRBJ1-1; 8 bases match TRBD1. Germline V lookup: CDR1 MGHRA, CDR2 YSYEKL. The CDR3 sequence is 17 residues long. The trim removed 3 bases at V and 2 bases at J, leaving 11 bases unmatched.

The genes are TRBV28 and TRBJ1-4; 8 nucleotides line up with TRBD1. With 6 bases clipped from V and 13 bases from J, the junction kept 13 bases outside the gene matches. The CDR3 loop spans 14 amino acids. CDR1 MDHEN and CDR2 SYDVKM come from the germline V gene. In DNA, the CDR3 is TGTGCCAGCAGACCTATTGGACAGGGTCCCCGACTGTTTTTT. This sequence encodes CASRPIGQGPRLFF.

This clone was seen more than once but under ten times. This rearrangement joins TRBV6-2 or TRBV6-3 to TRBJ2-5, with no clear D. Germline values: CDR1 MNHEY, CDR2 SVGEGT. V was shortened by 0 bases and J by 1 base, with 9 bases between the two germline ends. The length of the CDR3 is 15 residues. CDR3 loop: CASSYSSLVQETQYF. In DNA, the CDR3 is TGTGCCAGCAGTTACTCGAGTCTAGTCCAAGAGACCCAGTACTTC.

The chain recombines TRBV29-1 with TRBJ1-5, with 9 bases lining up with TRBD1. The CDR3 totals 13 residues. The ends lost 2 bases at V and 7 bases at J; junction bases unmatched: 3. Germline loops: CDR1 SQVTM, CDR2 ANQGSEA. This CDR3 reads CSVEYDRGQPQHF. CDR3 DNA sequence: TGCAGCGTTGAATATGACAGGGGGCAGCCCCAGCATTTT. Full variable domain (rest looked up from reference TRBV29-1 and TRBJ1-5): SAVISQKPSRDICQRGTSLTIQCQVDSQVTMMFWYRQQPGQSLTLIATANQGSEATYESGFVIDKFPISRPNLTFSTLTVSNMSPEDSSIYLCSVEYDRGQPQHFGDGTRLSIL.

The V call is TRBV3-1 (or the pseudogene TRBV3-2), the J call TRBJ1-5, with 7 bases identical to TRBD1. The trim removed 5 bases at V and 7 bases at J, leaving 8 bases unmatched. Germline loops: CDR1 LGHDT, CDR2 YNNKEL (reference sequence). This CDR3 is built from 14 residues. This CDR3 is CASSMRDSGQPQHF. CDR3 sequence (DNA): TGTGCCAGCAGCATGCGGGACAGCGGCCAGCCCCAGCATTTT.

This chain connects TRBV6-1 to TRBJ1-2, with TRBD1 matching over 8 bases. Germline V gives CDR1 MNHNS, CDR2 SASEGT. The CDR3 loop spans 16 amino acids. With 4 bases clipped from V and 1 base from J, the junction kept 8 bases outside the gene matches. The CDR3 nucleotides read TGTGCCAGCAGTGGGGGGACAGGCGTTATTAACTATGGCTACACCTTC. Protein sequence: CASSGGTGVINYGYTF.

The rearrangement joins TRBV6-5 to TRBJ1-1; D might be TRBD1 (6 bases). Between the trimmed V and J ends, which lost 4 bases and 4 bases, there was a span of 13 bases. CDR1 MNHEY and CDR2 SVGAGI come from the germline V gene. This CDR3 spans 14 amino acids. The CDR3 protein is CASSSGQTTTEAFF. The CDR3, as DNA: TGTGCCAGCAGTTCCGGACAGACGACCACTGAAGCTTTCTTT.

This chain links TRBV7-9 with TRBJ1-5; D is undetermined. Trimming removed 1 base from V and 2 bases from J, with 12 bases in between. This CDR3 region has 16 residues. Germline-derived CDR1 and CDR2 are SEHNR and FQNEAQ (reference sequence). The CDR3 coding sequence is TGTGCCAGCAGCTTAGGCCCGATTACGGGCAATCAGCCCCAGCATTTT. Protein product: CASSLGPITGNQPQHF. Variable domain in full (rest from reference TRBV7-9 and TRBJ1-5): DTGVSQNPRHKITKRGQNVTFRCDPISEHNRLYWYRQTLGQGPEFLTYFQNEAQLEKSRLLSDRFSAERPKGSFSTLEIQRTEQGDSAMYLCASSLGPITGNQPQHFGDGTRLSIL.

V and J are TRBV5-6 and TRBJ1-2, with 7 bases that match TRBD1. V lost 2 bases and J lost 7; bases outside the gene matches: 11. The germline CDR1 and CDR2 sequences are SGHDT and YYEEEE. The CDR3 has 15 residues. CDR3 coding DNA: TGTGCCAGCAGCTTAGCCGACAGGGAATTTTCTGGCTACACCTTC. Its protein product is CASSLADREFSGYTF.

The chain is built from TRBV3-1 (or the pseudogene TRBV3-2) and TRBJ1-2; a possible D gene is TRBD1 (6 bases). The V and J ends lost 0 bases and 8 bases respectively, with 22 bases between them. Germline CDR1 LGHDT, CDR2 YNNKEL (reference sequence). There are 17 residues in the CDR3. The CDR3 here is CASSQERKGGLLEGYTF. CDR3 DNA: TGTGCCAGCAGCCAAGAACGGAAAGGGGGTCTGCTGGAAGGCTACACCTTC.

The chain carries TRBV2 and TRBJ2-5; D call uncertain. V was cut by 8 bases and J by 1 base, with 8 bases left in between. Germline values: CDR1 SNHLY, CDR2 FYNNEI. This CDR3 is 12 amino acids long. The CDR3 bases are TGTGCCAGCTTACCAGGCCAAGAGACCCAGTACTTC. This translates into CASLPGQETQYF.

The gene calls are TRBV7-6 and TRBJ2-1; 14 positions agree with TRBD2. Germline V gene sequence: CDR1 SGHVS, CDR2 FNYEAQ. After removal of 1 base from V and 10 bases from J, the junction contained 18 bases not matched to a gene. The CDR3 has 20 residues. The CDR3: CASSLVDGTSGRQSMGEQFF. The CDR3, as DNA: TGTGCCAGCAGCTTAGTAGATGGGACTAGCGGGAGACAGTCGATGGGGGAGCAGTTCTTC.

In nucleotides, the CDR3 is TGCGCCAGCAGGGGAGCGACTAGCGGGAGGTGGAATAGCACAGATACGCAGTATTTT. Residues: CASRGATSGRWNSTDTQYF. The chain uses TRBV10-1 and TRBJ2-3; 13 positions match TRBD2. Per germline, CDR1 WNHNN and CDR2 SYGVQD (reference sequence). J lost 0 bases, V lost 6 bases, and 12 bases had no gene match. The CDR3 covers 19 residues.

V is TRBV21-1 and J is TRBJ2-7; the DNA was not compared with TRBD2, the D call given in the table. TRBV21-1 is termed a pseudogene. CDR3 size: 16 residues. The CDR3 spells CASSRGLAGVIYEQYF. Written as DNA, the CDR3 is TGTGCCAGCAGCCGGGGACTAGCGGGAGTTATCTACGAGCAGTACTTC.

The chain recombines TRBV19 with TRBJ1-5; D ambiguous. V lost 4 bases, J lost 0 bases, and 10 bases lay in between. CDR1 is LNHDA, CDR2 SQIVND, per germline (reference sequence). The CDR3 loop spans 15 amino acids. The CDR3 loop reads CASSRGAYSNQPQHF. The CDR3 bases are TGTGCCAGTAGTAGGGGAGCTTATAGCAATCAGCCCCAGCATTTT.

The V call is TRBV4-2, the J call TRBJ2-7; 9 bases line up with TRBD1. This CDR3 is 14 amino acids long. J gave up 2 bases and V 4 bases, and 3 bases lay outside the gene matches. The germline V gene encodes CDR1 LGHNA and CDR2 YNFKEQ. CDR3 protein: CASSPRTGAYEQYF. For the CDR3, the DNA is TGTGCCAGCAGCCCGCGGACAGGGGCCTACGAGCAGTACTTC.

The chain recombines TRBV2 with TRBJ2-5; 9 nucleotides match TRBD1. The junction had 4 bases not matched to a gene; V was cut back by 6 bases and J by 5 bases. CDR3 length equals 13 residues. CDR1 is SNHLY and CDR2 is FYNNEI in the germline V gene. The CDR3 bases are TGTGCCAGCAGGGGCGGACAGGGGGAGACCCAGTACTTC. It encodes CASRGGQGETQYF. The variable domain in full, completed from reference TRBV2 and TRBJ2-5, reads EPEVTQTPSHQVTQMGQEVILRCVPISNHLYFYWYRQILGQKVEFLVSFYNNEISEKSEIFDDQFSVERPDGSNFTLKIRSTKLEDSAMYFCASRGGQGETQYFGPGTRLLVL.

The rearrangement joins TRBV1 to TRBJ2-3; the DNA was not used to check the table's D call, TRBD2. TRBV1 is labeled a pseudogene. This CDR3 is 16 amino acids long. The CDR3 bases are TGCACCAGCAGCCAAGAGTGGCGGGTTAGCACAGATACGCAGTATTTT. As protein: CTSSQEWRVSTDTQYF.

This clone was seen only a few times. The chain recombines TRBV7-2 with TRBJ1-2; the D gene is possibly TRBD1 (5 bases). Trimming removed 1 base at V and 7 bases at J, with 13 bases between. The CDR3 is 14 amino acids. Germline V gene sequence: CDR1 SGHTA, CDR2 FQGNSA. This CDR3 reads CASSLGGVGGGYTF. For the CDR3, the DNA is TGTGCCAGCAGCTTAGGGGGGGTAGGTGGTGGCTACACCTTC.

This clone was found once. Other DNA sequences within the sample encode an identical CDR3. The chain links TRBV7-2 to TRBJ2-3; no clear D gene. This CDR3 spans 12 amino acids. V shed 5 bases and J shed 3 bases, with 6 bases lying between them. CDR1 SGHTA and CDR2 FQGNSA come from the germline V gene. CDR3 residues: CASSPRTDTQYF. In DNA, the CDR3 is TGTGCCAGCAGCCCGCGGACAGATACGCAGTATTTT.

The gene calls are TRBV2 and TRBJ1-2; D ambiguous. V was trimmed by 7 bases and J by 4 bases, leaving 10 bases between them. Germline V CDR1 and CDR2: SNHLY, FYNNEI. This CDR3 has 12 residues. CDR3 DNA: TGTGCCAGCAACACAGCTCCCTATGGCTACACCTTC. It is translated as CASNTAPYGYTF.

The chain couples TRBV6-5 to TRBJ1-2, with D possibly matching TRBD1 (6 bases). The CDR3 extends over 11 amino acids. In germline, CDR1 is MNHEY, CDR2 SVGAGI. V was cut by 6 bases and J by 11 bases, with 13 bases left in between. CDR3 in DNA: TGTGCCAGCAGCACGGGGGGCGGGTACACCTTC. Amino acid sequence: CASSTGGGYTF.

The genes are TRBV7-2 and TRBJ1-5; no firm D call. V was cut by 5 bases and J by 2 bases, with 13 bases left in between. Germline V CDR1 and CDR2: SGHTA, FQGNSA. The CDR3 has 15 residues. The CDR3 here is CASSPFAGGNQPQHF. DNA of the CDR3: TGTGCCAGCAGCCCTTTTGCGGGAGGCAATCAGCCCCAGCATTTT.

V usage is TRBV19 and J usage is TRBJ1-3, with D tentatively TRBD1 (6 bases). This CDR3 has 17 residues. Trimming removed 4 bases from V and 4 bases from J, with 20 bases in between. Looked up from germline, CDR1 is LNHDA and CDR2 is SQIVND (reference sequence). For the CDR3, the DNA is TGTGCCAGTAGTAAACTTCAGAGTGGGGGCCTCGGAAACACCATATATTTT. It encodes CASSKLQSGGLGNTIYF.

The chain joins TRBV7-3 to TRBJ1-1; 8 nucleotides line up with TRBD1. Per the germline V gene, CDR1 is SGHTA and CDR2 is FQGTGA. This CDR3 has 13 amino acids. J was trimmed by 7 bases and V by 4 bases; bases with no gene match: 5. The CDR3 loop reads CASSSGQGVEAFF. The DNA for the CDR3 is TGTGCCAGCAGCTCCGGACAGGGCGTTGAAGCTTTCTTT.